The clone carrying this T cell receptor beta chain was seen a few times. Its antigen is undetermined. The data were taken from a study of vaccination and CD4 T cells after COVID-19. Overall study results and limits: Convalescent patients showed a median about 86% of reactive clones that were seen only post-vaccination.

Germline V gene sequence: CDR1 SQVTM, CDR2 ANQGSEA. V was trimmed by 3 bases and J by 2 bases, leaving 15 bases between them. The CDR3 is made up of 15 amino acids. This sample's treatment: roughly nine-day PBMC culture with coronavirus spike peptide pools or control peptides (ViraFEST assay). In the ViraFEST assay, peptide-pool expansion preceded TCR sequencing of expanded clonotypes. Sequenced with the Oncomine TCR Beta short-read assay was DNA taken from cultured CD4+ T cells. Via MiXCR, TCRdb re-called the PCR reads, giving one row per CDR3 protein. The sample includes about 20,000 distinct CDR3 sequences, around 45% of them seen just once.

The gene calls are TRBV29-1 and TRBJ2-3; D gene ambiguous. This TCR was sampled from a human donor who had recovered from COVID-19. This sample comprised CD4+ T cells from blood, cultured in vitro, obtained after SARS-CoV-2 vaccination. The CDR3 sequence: CSVDLRDRSTDTQYF. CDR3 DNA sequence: TGCAGCGTTGATCTTAGAGACCGATCCACAGATACGCAGTATTTT.